The rows below give T cell receptor beta chains drawn from one sample of a study of response to subunit inactivated influenza vaccine. In TCRdb, the RT-PCR reads were re-called with MiXCR into one record per CDR3 protein. Of 750,000 to 850,000 distinct CDR3 sequences listed, 18% were seen once; the top ten hold about 11%. Sample: PBMCs from blood, taken less than 6 days after vaccination. These receptors were collected from a man in his fifties or sixties who received an inactivated influenza vaccine. CDR3s include the opening cysteine and the closing phenylalanine or tryptophan. D genes are given only for firm matches. Clone size is not always given. Where it is, it says once, few, many or a class for expanded clones.

TRBJ2-2 TRBV20-1 NA NA TGCAGTGCTAGAGATCGACCGACCGGGGAGCTGTTTTTT CSARDRPTGELFF
TRBJ2-7 TRBV19 NA NA TGTGCCAGTATTGACGGGGGATCCTACGAGCAGTACTTC CASIDGGSYEQYF
TRBJ2-2 TRBV12-3/TRBV12-4 few NA TGTGCCAGCAGTTTATGGGGTGCCGGGGAGCTGTTTTTT CASSLWGAGELFF
TRBJ1-6 TRBV9 NA NA TGTGCCAGCAGCGGGGGGACTGCCAATAATTCACCCCTCCACTTT CASSGGTANNSPLHF
TRBJ1-2 TRBV20-1 many NA TGCAGTGCTAGGGCAACCTATGGCTACACCTTC CSARATYGYTF
TRBJ2-1 TRBV20-1 few NA TGCAGTCCGAAAGGGGGTGGTAGAAGCTCCTACAATGAGCAGTTCTTC CSPKGGGRSSYNEQFF
TRBJ2-3 TRBV6-1 NA TRBD1 TGTGCCAGCAGGAACCGGGACAGGGCCGTGGATACGCAGTATTTT CASRNRDRAVDTQYF
TRBJ2-2 TRBV10-2 NA NA TGCGCCAGCAAATGGGACACGAACACCGGGGAGCTGTTTTTT CASKWDTNTGELFF
TRBJ2-2 TRBV6-2/TRBV6-3 NA TRBD1 TGTGCCAGCAGTTCGGACAGGGTCGCCGGGGAGCTGTTTTTT CASSSDRVAGELFF
TRBJ2-5 TRBV11-2 NA TRBD2 TGTGCCAGCAGCTTAGTCCCGTCCTTGGTAGCGGGAGGCCAAGAGACCCAGTACTTC CASSLVPSLVAGGQETQYF
TRBJ2-7 TRBV7-2 many NA TGTGCCAGCAGATATAAAAGCACGGGGTCCTACGAGCAGTACTTC CASRYKSTGSYEQYF
TRBJ1-2 TRBV7-6 few NA TGTGCCAGCAGCTTAGTCGGGGGCCAGACTAACTATGGCTACACCTTC CASSLVGGQTNYGYTF
TRBJ2-3 TRBV12-3/TRBV12-4 many NA TGTGCCAGCAGTGGGGACACAGATACGCAGTATTTT CASSGDTDTQYF
TRBJ1-2 TRBV29-1 NA NA TGCAGCGTTGAGTGGGTGGGTGGATATGGCTACACCTTC CSVEWVGGYGYTF
TRBJ2-3 TRBV18 NA NA TGTGCCAGCTCGCCCGACCCTGCAGATACGCAGTATTTT CASSPDPADTQYF
TRBJ2-1 TRBV7-3 NA NA TGTGCCAGCAGCTTAACGGGGGCCGGGGGGCACAATGAGCAGTTCTTC CASSLTGAGGHNEQFF
TRBJ1-2 TRBV20-1 NA NA TGCAGTGCTAGAGTTGCCCGGAGCCTCTATGGCTACACCTTC CSARVARSLYGYTF
TRBJ2-3 TRBV10-3 NA TRBD2 TGTGCCATCAGCCGGACTAGCGGGAGTCTAACAGATACGCAGTATTTT CAISRTSGSLTDTQYF
TRBJ2-5 TRBV12-3/TRBV12-4 few NA TGTGCCAGCAGTTTGAGGGCAGGGGGAGGGACCCAGTACTTC CASSLRAGGGTQYF
TRBJ1-2 TRBV28 few NA TGTGCCAGCAGCCGCGCCAGCATGAACTATGGCTACACCTTC CASSRASMNYGYTF
TRBJ2-2 TRBV9 NA TRBD2 TGTGCCAGCACCTTTAGCGGGAGTAGTACCGGGGAGCTGTTTTTT CASTFSGSSTGELFF
TRBJ2-2 TRBV30 few NA TGTGCCTTAACAGGAGCGAACACCGGGGAGCTGTTTTTT CALTGANTGELFF
TRBJ2-2 TRBV4-2 NA NA TGTGCCAGCAGCCAAGTAAACGGTGGAGGGGGTAACACCGGGGAGCTGTTTTTT CASSQVNGGGGNTGELFF
TRBJ1-1 TRBV20-1 NA NA TGCAGTACCTTCACCTTCTTGGAAGCTTTCTTT CSTFTFLEAFF
TRBJ2-5 TRBV5-1 NA NA TGCGCCAGCAGCTCGCAGGGGACCCAAGAGACCCAGTACTTC CASSSQGTQETQYF